Here is one TCR beta chain with its context. Its cognate antigen has yet to be identified. No quality values exist for individual bases; no much larger clone is one base distant. This record comes from a study of blood T cell repertoires in COVID-19 (dated by TCRdb to the early 2020s). Background on the whole study: Samples covering the acute and convalescent phases of COVID-19 were provided by collaborators in the United States, Italy and Spain. The samples were drawn from two sources: the first 160 participants of the ongoing ImmuneRACE study, and about 1,300 subjects contributed by 6 global collaborators. The dataset comprised deeply sampled blood TCRbeta repertoires from subjects exposed to, actively infected with, or recovered from COVID-19. The prospective study material was composed of cDNA or gDNA derived from T cells, B-cell-depleted T cells, or PBMCs. The repertoires were made available in a free public database intended to serve as a resource for research on the immune response to SARS-CoV-2. Nearly every sample came with metadata listing a de-identified subject ID, COVID-19 status, age in years and sex. Where available, HLA class I and class II types were taken from metadata supplied by the sample provider and were not determined by assay-based typing. The study at large found these results: Clinical and demographic metadata were provided uncurated, with the amount varying by source and participant.

CDR1 and CDR2, per the germline V gene (reference sequence), are MNHEY and SMNVEV. The CDR3 sequence holds 15 residues, the cysteine and phenylalanine included. The only DNA kept is the CDR3, 45 bases in frame from the first base. The germline ends are 14 bases apart after V is trimmed by 6 bases and J by 0 bases. The collaborating institutions used their own protocols to collect whole blood in K2EDTA tubes. For TCRbeta analysis, collaborators shipped samples as frozen whole blood, isolated PBMCs, or DNA extracted from either of those sample types. The immunoSEQ Assay, a bias-controlled multiplex PCR, was used to amplify TCRbeta CDR3 regions from genomic DNA. As for how the authors treated the data: Nucleated cell counts per sample were estimated from amplification of reference gene primers within the assay. To quantify the absolute abundance of each unique TCRbeta CDR3 rearrangement, sequence reads were collapsed and filtered. For each sample, productive Simpson clonality was calculated as the square root of Simpson's diversity index over productive rearrangements. TCRdb holds this immuneACCESS table with in-frame rearrangements only. Some clones are missing; in checked studies, unresolved V genes explain under half, and the rest has no known cause. The D gene and trimming were derived from the DNA, and the V and J assignments and clone size from that table. The sample records 350,000 to 450,000 clones, 85% to 90% of which are singletons. Of the sample, about 3% is held by the ten largest clones.

Sequences were obtained from peripheral blood. The receptor chain draws on TRBV27 and TRBJ1-1, with the D gene call left open. This receptor was obtained from a human donor in a cohort sampled during active COVID-19. The encoded CDR3 is CASSPPPGLNTEAFF. The DNA sequence is as follows: TGTGCCAGCAGCCCCCCGCCAGGTCTGAACACTGAAGCTTTCTTT.